The sequence of this T cell receptor (beta chain) was determined in a study of blood T cell repertoires in COVID-19. The CDR3 length is 16 residues. The germline V gene has CDR1 MNHEY and CDR2 SMNVEV (reference sequence). The trim removed 7 bases at V and 5 bases at J, leaving 14 bases unmatched. The table came from immunoSEQ multiplex PCR; TCRdb's copy has only in-frame clones and leaves some out. The table shows some 160,000 clones, with around four fifths occurring only once. Two consecutive negative NP/OP PCR tests, clearance, or resolved symptoms defined Cohort 3 recovery. Sequencing used PBMCs or T cells enriched from blood (not recorded which). The gene calls are TRBV27 and TRBJ2-5, with TRBD2 identical over 9 bases. The TCR comes from a middle-aged woman who had recovered from COVID-19. The CDR3 sequence is CASTPSGRTFRETQYF. In DNA form, the CDR3 reads TGTGCCAGCACCCCAAGCGGGAGGACTTTCCGGGAGACCCAGTACTTC.